These 8 T cell receptor beta chains were all obtained from the same sample, sequenced in a study of T cell repertoires in cytomegalovirus infection. TCRdb independently ran MiXCR on the reads; one entry per CDR3 protein. In the table there are hundreds of thousands of distinct CDR3 sequences, about two fifths of which are singletons. Which antigens these TCRs recognize remains unknown. Sequenced here: cultured PBMCs, sampled from culture after CMV antigen stimulation. These receptors originate from a human donor in good health (CMV status not recorded). Some clones in this sample may be carry-over from other donors' samples.

This clonotype was recorded only once. V usage is TRBV6-9 and J usage is TRBJ1-5, with D tentatively TRBD1 (5 bases). Trimming removed 1 base from V and 9 bases from J, with 13 bases in between. The V gene's germline CDR1 is MNHGY and CDR2 SVAAGI. This CDR3 contains 14 residues. For the CDR3, the DNA is TGTGCCAGCAGTTATTTGGAGGGGATGGGGCCCCAGCATTTT. Amino acid sequence: CASSYLEGMGPQHF.

The J gene is TRBJ2-1, the V gene TRBV20-1, with D perhaps TRBD2 (5 bases). Trimming stripped 4 bases from V and 2 bases from J, with 9 bases between. CDR3 size: 13 residues. Germline V gene sequence: CDR1 DFQATT, CDR2 SNEGSKA (reference sequence). The CDR3 loop reads CSAKILAYNEQFF. CDR3 DNA: TGCAGTGCTAAAATACTAGCCTACAATGAGCAGTTCTTC.

This clonotype was detected only a few times. The chain uses TRBV19 and TRBJ2-7; D is unclear. The CDR3 is made up of 14 amino acids. CDR1 is LNHDA, CDR2 SQIVND, per germline (reference sequence). Trimming took off 7 bases at V and 0 bases at J, with 13 bases between the two ends. The CDR3 DNA follows: TGTGCCAGTACTGGAGCCTGGGACTCCTACGAGCAGTACTTC. It codes for CASTGAWDSYEQYF.

J is TRBJ1-1 and V is TRBV18, with D unresolved. Per germline, CDR1 KGHSH and CDR2 LQKENI. Trimming pared 4 bases from V and 1 base from J, leaving 10 bases between. The CDR3 is 14 amino acids. CDR3 nucleotides: TGTGCCAGCTCACAGCCGGCAACGAACACTGAAGCTTTCTTT. Translated: CASSQPATNTEAFF.

The chain employs TRBV6-5 and TRBJ1-4; D uncertain. The CDR3 has 15 amino acids. Germline CDR1 reads MNHEY; CDR2 reads SVGAGI. Trimming took off 3 bases at V and 4 bases at J, with 12 bases between the two ends. The CDR3 sequence is CASSYEVGVNEKLFF. The CDR3 bases are TGTGCCAGCAGTTATGAGGTCGGGGTTAATGAAAAACTGTTTTTT.

This rearrangement joins TRBV5-4 to TRBJ2-7; D is perhaps TRBD1 or TRBD2 (6 bases each). Germline CDR1 SGHNT, CDR2 YYREEE (reference sequence). Trimming removed 4 bases from V and 3 bases from J, with 14 bases in between. The length of the CDR3 is 14 residues. The CDR3 DNA follows: TGTGCCAGCAGCGCAAGGGGGGCACTCTACGAGCAGTACTTC. It yields the protein CASSARGALYEQYF.

This clonotype was seen a handful of times. The V call is TRBV7-2, the J call TRBJ2-2; 11 nucleotides agree with TRBD2. With 4 bases clipped from V and 7 bases from J, the junction kept 5 bases outside the gene matches. The length of the CDR3 is 15 residues. Germline V gene lookup returns CDR1 SGHTA and CDR2 FQGNSA. CDR3 coding DNA: TGTGCCAGCAGCTGGCGAACTAGCGGGGGCGGGGAGCTGTTTTTT. Translating it yields CASSWRTSGGGELFF.

The chain joins TRBV7-2 to TRBJ1-2, with D perhaps TRBD1 (6 bases). This CDR3 region has 18 residues. Germline assignment: CDR1 SGHTA and CDR2 FQGNSA. V was shortened by 2 bases and J by 4 bases, with 23 bases between the two germline ends. The CDR3 region has the DNA TGTGCCAGCAGCTTACGGGGAATTCAGGGGCCGGCACTCTATGGCTACACCTTC. It specifies CASSLRGIQGPALYGYTF.